This passage covers 3 T cell receptor beta chains from one sample sequenced in a study of metastatic and nonmetastatic thyroid tumors. TCRdb reanalyzed the PCR reads via MiXCR. The profile shows about 93,000 clones, roughly 13% of them singletons. Thyroid surgery took place with no prior treatment in any patient. Material for sequencing was blood. The receptors originated from a female donor with papillary thyroid cancer or a benign thyroid nodule (not recorded which). Some clones in this sample may be carry-over from other donors' samples.

This clone was seen many times. This chain uses TRBV20-1 with TRBJ2-1; the D gene is possibly TRBD2 (5 bases). The CDR3 has 14 residues. The V gene's germline CDR1 is DFQATT and CDR2 SNEGSKA (reference sequence). V lost 5 bases and J lost 0, with 11 bases in between. The CDR3 region is CSAGVGSSYNEQFF. In DNA, the CDR3 is TGCAGTGCTGGGGTTGGGAGCTCCTACAATGAGCAGTTCTTC.

This clone occurred many times. CDR3 sequence: CSAWIPGLAGYF. The CDR3 nucleotides read TGCAGTGCTTGGATACCGGGACTAGCGGGGTACTTC. The rearrangement links TRBV20-1 to TRBJ2-7; TRBD2 matches 12 bases. Germline trimming cut 5 bases from V and 12 bases from J; bases unmatched to any gene: 8. This CDR3 is built from 12 residues. Germline V lookup: CDR1 DFQATT, CDR2 SNEGSKA (reference sequence).

The table lists this clone with many counts. This chain's CDR3 is CASSLGIWGNTEAFF. CDR3 DNA: TGCGCCAGCAGCTTGGGTATTTGGGGGAACACTGAAGCTTTCTTT. V and J are TRBV5-1 and TRBJ1-1; D is unresolved. The V end lost 0 bases, the J end lost 1 base, and 10 bases lay between the germline ends. The CDR3 contains 15 residues. Germline lookup yields CDR1 SGHRS and CDR2 YFSETQ.